The table lists the clone carrying this TCR beta chain with many counts. The antigen remains undetermined. This record belongs to a study of early T cells in non-severe SARS-CoV-2 infection. On the study more broadly: Sequencing used unsorted whole-blood bulk RNA, so chains lack pairing.

Unique molecular identifiers were attached to individual cDNA molecules. TCRdb fed the 5' RACE reads into MiXCR, producing one record per CDR3 protein. The sample includes 25,000 to 35,000 distinct CDR3 sequences, around 7% of them seen just once. Whole-study findings and limits: The matching step, a VDJdb search, favored anti-spike CD8 responses and missed private and CD4 specificities.

The CDR3 covers 16 residues. Germline CDR1 reads DFQATT; CDR2 reads SNEGSKA (reference sequence). Trimming pared 0 bases from V and 2 bases from J, leaving 16 bases between. Sequencing was performed on whole blood. This chain uses TRBV20-1 with TRBJ1-2, with D maybe TRBD1 (6 bases). The receptor was derived from an adult who was a healthcare worker with PCR-confirmed SARS-CoV-2 infection or an uninfected control (not recorded which). The CDR3 coding sequence is TGCAGTGCTAGAGAGTACATGGACAGATCAAACTATGGCTACACCTTC. Encoded protein: CSAREYMDRSNYGYTF.